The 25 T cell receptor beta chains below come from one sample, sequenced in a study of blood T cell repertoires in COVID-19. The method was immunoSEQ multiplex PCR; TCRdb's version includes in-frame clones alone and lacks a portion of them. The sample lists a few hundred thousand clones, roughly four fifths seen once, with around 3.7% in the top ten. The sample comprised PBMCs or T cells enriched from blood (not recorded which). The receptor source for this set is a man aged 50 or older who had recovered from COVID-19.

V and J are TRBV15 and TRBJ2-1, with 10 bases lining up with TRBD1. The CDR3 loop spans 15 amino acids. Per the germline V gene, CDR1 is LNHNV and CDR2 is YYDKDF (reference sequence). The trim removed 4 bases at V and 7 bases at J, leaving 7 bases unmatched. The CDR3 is CATSKDRGPFNEQFF. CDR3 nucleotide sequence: TGTGCCACCAGCAAAGACAGGGGGCCTTTTAATGAGCAGTTCTTC.

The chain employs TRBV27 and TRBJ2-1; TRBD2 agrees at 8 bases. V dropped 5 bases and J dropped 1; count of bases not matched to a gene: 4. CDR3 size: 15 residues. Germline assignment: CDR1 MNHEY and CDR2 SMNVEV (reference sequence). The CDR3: CASSVLAVSYNEQFF. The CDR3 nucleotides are TGTGCCAGCAGTGTACTAGCGGTGTCCTACAATGAGCAGTTCTTC.

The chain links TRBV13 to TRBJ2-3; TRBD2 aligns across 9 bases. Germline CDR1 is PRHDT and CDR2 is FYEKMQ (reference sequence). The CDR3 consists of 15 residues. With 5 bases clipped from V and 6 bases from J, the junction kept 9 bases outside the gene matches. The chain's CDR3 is CASSPLGLAKDTQYF. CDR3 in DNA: TGTGCCAGCAGCCCCCTAGGACTAGCGAAGGATACGCAGTATTTT.

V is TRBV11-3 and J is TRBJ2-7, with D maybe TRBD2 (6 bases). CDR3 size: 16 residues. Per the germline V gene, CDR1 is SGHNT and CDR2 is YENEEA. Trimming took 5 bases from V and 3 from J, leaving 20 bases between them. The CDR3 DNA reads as TGTGCCAGCAGCCCCGGACTAACCCAATCGAACTACGAGCAGTACTTC. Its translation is CASSPGLTQSNYEQYF.

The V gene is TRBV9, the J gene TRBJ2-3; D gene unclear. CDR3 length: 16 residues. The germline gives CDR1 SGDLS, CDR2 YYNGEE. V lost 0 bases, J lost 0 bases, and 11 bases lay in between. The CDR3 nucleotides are TGTGCCAGCAGCGTAGGAGCTGAGACTAGCACAGATACGCAGTATTTT. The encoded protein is CASSVGAETSTDTQYF.

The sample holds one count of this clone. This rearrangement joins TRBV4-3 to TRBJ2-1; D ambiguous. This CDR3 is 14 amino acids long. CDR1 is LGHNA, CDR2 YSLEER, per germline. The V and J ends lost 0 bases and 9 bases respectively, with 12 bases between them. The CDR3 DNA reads TGCGCCAGCAGCCAAGATCTCAGTCTTCCTGAGCAGTTCTTC. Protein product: CASSQDLSLPEQFF.

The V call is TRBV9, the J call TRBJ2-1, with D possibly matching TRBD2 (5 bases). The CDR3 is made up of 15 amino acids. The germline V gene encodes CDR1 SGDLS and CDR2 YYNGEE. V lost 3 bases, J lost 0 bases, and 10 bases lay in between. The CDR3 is CASSGSVSSYNEQFF. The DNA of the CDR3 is TGTGCCAGCAGCGGTAGCGTGAGCTCCTACAATGAGCAGTTCTTC. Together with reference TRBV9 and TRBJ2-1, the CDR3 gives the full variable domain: DSGVTQTPKHLITATGQRVTLRCSPRSGDLSVYWYQQSLDQGLQFLIQYYNGEERAKGNILERFSAQQFPDLHSELNLSSLELGDSALYFCASSGSVSSYNEQFFGPGTRLTVL.

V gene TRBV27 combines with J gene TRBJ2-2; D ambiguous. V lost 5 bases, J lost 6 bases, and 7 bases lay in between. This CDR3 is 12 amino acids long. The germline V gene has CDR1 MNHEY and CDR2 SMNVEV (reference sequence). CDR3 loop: CASSHYSGELFF. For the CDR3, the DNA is TGTGCCAGCAGTCACTATTCCGGGGAGCTGTTTTTT.

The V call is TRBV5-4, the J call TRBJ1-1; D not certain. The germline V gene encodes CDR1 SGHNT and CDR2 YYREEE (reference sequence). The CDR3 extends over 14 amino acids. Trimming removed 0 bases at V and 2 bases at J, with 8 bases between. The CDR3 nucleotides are TGTGCCAGCAGCTTGGGGACGGGAAACACTGAAGCTTTCTTT. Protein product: CASSLGTGNTEAFF. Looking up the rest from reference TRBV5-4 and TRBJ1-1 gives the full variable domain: ETGVTQSPTHLIKTRGQQVTLRCSSQSGHNTVSWYQQALGQGPQFIFQYYREEENGRGNFPPRFSGLQFPNYSSELNVNALELDDSALYLCASSLGTGNTEAFFGQGTRLTVV.

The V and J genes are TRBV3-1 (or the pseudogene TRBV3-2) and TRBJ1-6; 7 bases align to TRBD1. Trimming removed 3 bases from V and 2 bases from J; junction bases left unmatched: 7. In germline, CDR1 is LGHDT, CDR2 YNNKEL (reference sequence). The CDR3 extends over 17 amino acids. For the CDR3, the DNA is TGTGCCAGCAGCCAGGGACAGAGAATTACCTATAATTCACCCCTCCACTTT. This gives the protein CASSQGQRITYNSPLHF.

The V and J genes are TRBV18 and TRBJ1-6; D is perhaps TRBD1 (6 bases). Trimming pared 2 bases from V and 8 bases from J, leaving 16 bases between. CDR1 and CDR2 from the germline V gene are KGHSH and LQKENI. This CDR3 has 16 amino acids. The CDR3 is CASSPDRNSVHSPLHF. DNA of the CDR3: TGTGCCAGCTCACCAGACAGGAACAGTGTCCATTCACCCCTCCACTTT.

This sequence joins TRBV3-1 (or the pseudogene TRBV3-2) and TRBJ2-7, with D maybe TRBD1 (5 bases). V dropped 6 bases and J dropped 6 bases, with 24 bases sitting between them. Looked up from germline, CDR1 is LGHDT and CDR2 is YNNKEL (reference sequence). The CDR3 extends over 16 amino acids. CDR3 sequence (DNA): TGTGCCAGCAGGCGGAACGTTAGCACGCATAGGGGCGAGCAGTACTTC. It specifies CASRRNVSTHRGEQYF.

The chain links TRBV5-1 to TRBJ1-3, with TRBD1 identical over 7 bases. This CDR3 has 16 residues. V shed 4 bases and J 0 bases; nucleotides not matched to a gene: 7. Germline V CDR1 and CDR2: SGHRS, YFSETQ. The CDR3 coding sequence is TGCGCCAGCAGCGGGGGGACAGACCGCTCTGGAAACACCATATATTTT. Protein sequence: CASSGGTDRSGNTIYF.

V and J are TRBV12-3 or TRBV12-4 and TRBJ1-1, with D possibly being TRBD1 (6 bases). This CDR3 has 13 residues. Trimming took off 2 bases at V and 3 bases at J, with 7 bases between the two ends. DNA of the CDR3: TGTGCCAGCAGTTTACACAGGGACACTGAAGCTTTCTTT. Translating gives CASSLHRDTEAFF.

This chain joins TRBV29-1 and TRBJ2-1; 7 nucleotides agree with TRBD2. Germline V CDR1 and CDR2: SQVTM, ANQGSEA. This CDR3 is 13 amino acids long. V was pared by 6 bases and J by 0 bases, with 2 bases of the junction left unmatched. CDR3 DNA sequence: TGCAGCGTGACTAGCTTCTCCTACAATGAGCAGTTCTTC. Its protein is CSVTSFSYNEQFF.

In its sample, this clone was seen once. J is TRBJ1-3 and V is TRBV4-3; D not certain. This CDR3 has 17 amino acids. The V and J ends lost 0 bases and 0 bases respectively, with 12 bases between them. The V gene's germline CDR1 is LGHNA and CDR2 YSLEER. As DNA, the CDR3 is TGCGCCAGCAGCCAAGATCTAGACGGATTCTCTGGAAACACCATATATTTT. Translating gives CASSQDLDGFSGNTIYF.

The DNA of the CDR3 is TGTGCCAGCTCACCCCGGGGGGGGCGGCTGACCTACGAGCAGTACTTC. Protein sequence: CASSPRGGRLTYEQYF. J is TRBJ2-7 and V is TRBV18; 8 bases match TRBD2. J was trimmed by 2 bases and V by 3 bases; bases with no gene match: 9. Germline V gene data show CDR1 as KGHSH and CDR2 as LQKENI. The CDR3 extends over 16 amino acids.

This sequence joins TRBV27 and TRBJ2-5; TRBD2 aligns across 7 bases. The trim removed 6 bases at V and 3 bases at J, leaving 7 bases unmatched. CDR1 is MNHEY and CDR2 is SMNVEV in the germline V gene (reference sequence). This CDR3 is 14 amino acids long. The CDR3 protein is CASRAGAVKETQYF. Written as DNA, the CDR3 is TGTGCCAGCAGGGCGGGAGCGGTGAAAGAGACCCAGTACTTC.

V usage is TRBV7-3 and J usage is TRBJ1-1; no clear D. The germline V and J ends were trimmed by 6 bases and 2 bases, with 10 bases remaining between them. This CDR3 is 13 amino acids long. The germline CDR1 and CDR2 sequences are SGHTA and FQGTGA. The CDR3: CASRRNRNTEAFF. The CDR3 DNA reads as TGTGCCAGCAGACGTAACAGAAACACTGAAGCTTTCTTT.

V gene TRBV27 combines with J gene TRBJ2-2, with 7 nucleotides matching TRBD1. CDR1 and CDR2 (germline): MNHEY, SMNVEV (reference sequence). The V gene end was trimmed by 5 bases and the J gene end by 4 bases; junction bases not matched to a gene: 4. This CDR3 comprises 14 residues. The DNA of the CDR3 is TGTGCCAGCAGTCGACAGGGCGGCACCGGGGAGCTGTTTTTT. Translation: CASSRQGGTGELFF.

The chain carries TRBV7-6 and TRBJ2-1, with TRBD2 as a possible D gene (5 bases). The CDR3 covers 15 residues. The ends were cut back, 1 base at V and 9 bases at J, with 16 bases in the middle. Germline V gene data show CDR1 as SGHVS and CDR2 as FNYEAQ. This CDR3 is CASSLEGSRVAEQFF. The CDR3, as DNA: TGTGCCAGCAGCTTAGAAGGGTCGCGGGTCGCTGAGCAGTTCTTC.

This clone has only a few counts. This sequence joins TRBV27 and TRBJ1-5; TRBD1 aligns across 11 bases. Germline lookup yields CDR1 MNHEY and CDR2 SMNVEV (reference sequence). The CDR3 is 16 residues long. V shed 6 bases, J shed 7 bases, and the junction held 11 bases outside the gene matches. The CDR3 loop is CASRRTGGSFGQPQHF. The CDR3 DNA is TGTGCCAGCAGAAGGACAGGGGGCTCTTTTGGGCAGCCCCAGCATTTT.

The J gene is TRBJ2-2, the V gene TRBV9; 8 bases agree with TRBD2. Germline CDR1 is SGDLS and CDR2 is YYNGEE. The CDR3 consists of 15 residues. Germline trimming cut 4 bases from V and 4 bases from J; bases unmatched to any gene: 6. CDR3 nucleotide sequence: TGTGCCAGCAGCCCAAGCGGGAGTGGCACCGGGGAGCTGTTTTTT. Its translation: CASSPSGSGTGELFF.

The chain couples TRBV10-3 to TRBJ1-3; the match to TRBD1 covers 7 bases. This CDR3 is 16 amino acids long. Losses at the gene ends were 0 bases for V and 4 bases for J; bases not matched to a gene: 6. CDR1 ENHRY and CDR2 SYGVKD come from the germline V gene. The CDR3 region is CAISESTGDSGNTIYF. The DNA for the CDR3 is TGTGCCATCAGTGAGTCTACAGGGGATTCCGGAAACACCATATATTTT.

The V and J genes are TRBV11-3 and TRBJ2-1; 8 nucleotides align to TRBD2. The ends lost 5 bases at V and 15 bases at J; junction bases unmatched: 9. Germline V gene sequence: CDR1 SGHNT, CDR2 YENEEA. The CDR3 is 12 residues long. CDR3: CASSPTGLGLFF. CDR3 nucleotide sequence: TGTGCCAGCAGCCCAACGGGACTAGGTCTGTTCTTC.